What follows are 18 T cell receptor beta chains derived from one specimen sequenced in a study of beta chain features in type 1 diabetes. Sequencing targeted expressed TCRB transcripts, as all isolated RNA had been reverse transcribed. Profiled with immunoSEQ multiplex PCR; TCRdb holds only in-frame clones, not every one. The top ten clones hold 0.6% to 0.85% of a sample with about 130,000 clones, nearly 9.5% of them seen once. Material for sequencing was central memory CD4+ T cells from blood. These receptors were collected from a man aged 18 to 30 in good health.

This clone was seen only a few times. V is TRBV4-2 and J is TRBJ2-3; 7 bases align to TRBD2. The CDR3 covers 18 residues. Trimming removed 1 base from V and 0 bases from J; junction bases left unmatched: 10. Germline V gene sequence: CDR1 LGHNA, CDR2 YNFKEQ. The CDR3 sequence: CASSQGTLAVISTDTQYF. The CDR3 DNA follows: TGTGCCAGCAGCCAAGGGACTCTAGCGGTGATAAGCACAGATACGCAGTATTTT.

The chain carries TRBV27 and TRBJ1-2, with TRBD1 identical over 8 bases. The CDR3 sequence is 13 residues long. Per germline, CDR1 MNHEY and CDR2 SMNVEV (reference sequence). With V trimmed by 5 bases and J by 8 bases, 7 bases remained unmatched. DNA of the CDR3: TGTGCCAGCAGTGACGACAGGGGATGGGGCTACACCTTC. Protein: CASSDDRGWGYTF.

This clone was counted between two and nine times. CDR3 DNA: TGCGCCAGCAGCCAAGATCCGGGACACAATAATTCACCCCTCCACTTT. It encodes CASSQDPGHNNSPLHF. This chain uses TRBV4-1 with TRBJ1-6; weak D call: TRBD1 (6 bases). The germline V and J ends were trimmed by 0 bases and 5 bases, with 11 bases remaining between them. The CDR3 sequence is 16 residues long. Germline V gene data show CDR1 as MGHRA and CDR2 as YSYEKL.

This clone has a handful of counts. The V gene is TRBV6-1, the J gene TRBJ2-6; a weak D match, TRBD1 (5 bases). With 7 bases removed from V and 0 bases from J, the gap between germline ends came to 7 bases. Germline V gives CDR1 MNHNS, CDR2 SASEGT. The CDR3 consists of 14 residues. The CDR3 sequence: CASMQGSGANVLTF. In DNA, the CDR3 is TGTGCCAGCATGCAGGGCTCTGGGGCCAACGTCCTGACTTTC.

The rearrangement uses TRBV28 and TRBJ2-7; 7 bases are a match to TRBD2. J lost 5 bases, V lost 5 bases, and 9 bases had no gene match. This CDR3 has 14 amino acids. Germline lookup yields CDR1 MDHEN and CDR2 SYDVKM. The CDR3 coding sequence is TGTGCCAGCAGTCCTGGGGGGGGAAACGACGAGCAGTACTTC. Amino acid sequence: CASSPGGGNDEQYF.

The CDR3 is CASSTRPLQGNQPQHF. The CDR3 DNA reads TGTGCCAGCAGCACTCGCCCCTTACAGGGCAATCAGCCCCAGCATTTT. The chain recombines TRBV7-2 with TRBJ1-5, with a tentative D call TRBD1 (5 bases). V was pared by 5 bases and J by 2 bases, with 16 bases between. The CDR3 length is 16 residues. The germline gives CDR1 SGHTA, CDR2 FQGNSA.

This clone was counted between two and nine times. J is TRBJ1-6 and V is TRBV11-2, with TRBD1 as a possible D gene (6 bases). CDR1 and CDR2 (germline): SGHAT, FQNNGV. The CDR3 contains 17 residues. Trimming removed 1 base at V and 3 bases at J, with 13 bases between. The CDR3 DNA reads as TGTGCCAGCAGCTTAGGAGGGGCAGGGGTCTATAATTCACCCCTCCACTTT. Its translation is CASSLGGAGVYNSPLHF.

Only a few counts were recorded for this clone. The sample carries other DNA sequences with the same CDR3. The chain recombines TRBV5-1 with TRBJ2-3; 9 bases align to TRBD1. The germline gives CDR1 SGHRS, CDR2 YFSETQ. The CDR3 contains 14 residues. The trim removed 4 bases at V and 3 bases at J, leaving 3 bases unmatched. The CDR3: CASSIGQGTDTQYF. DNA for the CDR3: TGCGCCAGCAGCATCGGACAGGGGACAGATACGCAGTATTTT.

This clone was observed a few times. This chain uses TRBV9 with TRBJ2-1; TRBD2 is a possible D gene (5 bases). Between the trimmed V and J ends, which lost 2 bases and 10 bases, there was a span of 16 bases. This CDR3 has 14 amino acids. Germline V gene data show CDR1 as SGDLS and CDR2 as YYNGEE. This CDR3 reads CASSVSRGSREQFF. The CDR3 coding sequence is TGTGCCAGCAGCGTGTCCAGAGGGAGTCGGGAGCAGTTCTTC. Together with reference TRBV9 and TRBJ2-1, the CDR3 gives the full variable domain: DSGVTQTPKHLITATGQRVTLRCSPRSGDLSVYWYQQSLDQGLQFLIQYYNGEERAKGNILERFSAQQFPDLHSELNLSSLELGDSALYFCASSVSRGSREQFFGPGTRLTVL.

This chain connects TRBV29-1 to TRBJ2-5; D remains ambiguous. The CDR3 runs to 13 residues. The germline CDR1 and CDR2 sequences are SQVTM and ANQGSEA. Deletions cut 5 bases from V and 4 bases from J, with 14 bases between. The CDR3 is CSVQLRSRETQYF. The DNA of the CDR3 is TGCAGCGTTCAACTGAGGTCACGAGAGACCCAGTACTTC.

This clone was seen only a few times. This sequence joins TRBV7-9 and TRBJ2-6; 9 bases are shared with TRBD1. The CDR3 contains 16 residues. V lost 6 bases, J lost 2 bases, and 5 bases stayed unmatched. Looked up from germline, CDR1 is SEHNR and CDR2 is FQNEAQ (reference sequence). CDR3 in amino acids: CASSLQGAAGANVLTF. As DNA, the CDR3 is TGTGCCAGCAGTTTACAGGGGGCTGCTGGGGCCAACGTCCTGACTTTC.

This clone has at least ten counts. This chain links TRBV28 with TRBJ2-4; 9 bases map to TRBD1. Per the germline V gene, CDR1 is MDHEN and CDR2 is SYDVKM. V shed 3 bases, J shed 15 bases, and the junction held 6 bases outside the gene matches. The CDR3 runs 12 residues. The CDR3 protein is CASSFSGTGMYF. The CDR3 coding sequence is TGTGCCAGCAGTTTCTCCGGGACAGGGATGTACTTC.

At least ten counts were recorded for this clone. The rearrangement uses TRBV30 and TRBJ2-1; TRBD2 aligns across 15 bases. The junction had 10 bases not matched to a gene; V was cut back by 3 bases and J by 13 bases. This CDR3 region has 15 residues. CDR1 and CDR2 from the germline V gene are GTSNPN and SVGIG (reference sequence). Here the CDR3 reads CAWSRPGLAGGRQFF. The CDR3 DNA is TGTGCCTGGAGCCGTCCGGGACTAGCGGGGGGTCGTCAGTTCTTC.

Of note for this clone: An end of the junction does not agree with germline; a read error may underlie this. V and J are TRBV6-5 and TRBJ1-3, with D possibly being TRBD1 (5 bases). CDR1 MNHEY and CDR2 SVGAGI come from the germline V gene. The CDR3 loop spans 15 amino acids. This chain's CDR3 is CASSDSGGTGNTIYF. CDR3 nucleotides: TGTGCCAGCAGTGACTCCGGGGGGACTGGAAACACCATATATTTT.

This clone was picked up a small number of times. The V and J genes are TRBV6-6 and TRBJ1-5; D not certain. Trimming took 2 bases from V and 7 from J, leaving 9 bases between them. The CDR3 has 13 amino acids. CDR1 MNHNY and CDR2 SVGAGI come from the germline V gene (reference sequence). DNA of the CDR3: TGTGCCAGCAGTTACGGATCGGGACAGCCCCAGCATTTT. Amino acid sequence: CASSYGSGQPQHF.

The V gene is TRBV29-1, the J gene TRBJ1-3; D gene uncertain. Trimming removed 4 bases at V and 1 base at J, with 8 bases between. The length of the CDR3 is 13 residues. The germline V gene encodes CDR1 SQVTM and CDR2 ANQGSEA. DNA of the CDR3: TGCAGCGTTGGAACAGATTCTGGAAACACCATATATTTT. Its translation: CSVGTDSGNTIYF.

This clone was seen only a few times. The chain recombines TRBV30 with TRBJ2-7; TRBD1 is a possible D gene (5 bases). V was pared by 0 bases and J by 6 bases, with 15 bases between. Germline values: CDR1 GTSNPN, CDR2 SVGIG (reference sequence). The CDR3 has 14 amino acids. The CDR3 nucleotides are TGTGCCTGGAGTGTAAGGGCAGGGATGGGCGAGCAGTACTTC. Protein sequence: CAWSVRAGMGEQYF.

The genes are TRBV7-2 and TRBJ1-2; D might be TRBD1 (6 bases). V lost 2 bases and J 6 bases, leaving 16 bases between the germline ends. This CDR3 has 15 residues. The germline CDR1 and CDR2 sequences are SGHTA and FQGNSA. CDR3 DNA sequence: TGTGCCAGCAGCTTAAGAACAGGGTCAATCGATGGCTACACCTTC. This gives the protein CASSLRTGSIDGYTF.